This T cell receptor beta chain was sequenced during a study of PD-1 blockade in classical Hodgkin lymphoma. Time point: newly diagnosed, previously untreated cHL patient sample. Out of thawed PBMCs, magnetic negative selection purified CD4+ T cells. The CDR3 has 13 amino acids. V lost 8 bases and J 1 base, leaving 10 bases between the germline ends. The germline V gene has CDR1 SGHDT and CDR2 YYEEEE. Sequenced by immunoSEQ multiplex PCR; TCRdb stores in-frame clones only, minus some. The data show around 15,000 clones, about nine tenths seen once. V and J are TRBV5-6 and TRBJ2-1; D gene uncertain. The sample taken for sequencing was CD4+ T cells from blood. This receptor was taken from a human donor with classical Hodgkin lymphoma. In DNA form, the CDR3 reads TGTGCCAGTCGAGCCAAGTCCTACAATGAGCAGTTCTTC. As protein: CASRAKSYNEQFF.